A selection of T cell receptor beta chains follows, all from one sample in a study of post-analysis software for immune sequencing data. TCRdb itself ran the PCR reads through MiXCR, one entry per CDR3 protein. Of 700,000 to 800,000 distinct CDR3 sequences in the sample, around 27% were seen once. Sequencing was carried out using blood. The receptors stem from a girl between 5 and 17 years old with multiple sclerosis. Both conserved end residues are part of each CDR3. The order of the fields is CDR3 DNA, CDR3 protein, D gene, clone size, CDR3 length, V gene, J gene. A D gene is named only where the DNA matches it firmly. Not every row has a clone size; where given, it reads once, few, many or a size class.

CDR3nt: TGTGCCAGCTCACCGATCGTAGGGGGTACGCAGTATTTT; CDR3aa: CASSPIVGGTQYF; d_gene: NA; abundance: NA; len: 13; v_gene: TRBV18; j_gene: TRBJ2-3
CDR3nt: TGTGCCAGCAGCCGGACTCTTGTTTCTGGCGAGCAGTACTTC; CDR3aa: CASSRTLVSGEQYF; d_gene: NA; abundance: once; len: 14; v_gene: TRBV7-2; j_gene: TRBJ2-7
CDR3nt: TGCGCCAGCAGCAACCACCCAGGGAATGAGCAGTTCTTC; CDR3aa: CASSNHPGNEQFF; d_gene: NA; abundance: few; len: 13; v_gene: TRBV5-1; j_gene: TRBJ2-1
CDR3nt: TGTGCCAGCAGCCCCCCGGGTGTCAGGGGCACAGATACGCAGTATTTT; CDR3aa: CASSPPGVRGTDTQYF; d_gene: NA; abundance: once; len: 16; v_gene: TRBV7-9; j_gene: TRBJ2-3
CDR3nt: TGTGCCAGCGGAGAGAATCAGCCCCAGCATTTT; CDR3aa: CASGENQPQHF; d_gene: NA; abundance: NA; len: 11; v_gene: TRBV28; j_gene: TRBJ1-5
CDR3nt: TGTGCCACCAGCAGAGTCCTAGCGGGGGTCTACAATGAGCAGTACTTC; CDR3aa: CATSRVLAGVYNEQYF; d_gene: TRBD2; abundance: NA; len: 16; v_gene: TRBV15; j_gene: TRBJ2-5
CDR3nt: TGTGCCAGCAGTCCCCGGACACAACAAGAGACCCAGTACTTC; CDR3aa: CASSPRTQQETQYF; d_gene: NA; abundance: NA; len: 14; v_gene: TRBV2; j_gene: TRBJ2-5
CDR3nt: TGTGCCAGCAGTTCCATTCTACGTGAAAAACTGTTTTTT; CDR3aa: CASSSILREKLFF; d_gene: NA; abundance: once; len: 13; v_gene: TRBV12-3/TRBV12-4; j_gene: TRBJ1-4
CDR3nt: TGTGCCAGCAGTCGGCGACAGTACCAAGAGACCCAGTACTTC; CDR3aa: CASSRRQYQETQYF; d_gene: NA; abundance: few; len: 14; v_gene: TRBV28; j_gene: TRBJ2-5
CDR3nt: TGTGCCAGCAGAGGGGCCCCACCGGCTTTCTTT; CDR3aa: CASRGAPPAFF; d_gene: NA; abundance: few; len: 11; v_gene: TRBV28; j_gene: TRBJ1-1
CDR3nt: TGCAGCGTTGGGACTAGCGGGGAAGAGACCCAGTACTTC; CDR3aa: CSVGTSGEETQYF; d_gene: TRBD2; abundance: few; len: 13; v_gene: TRBV29-1; j_gene: TRBJ2-5
CDR3nt: TGCGCCAGCGCTCAGCGTGACTACAGCTCCTACGAGCAGTACTTC; CDR3aa: CASAQRDYSSYEQYF; d_gene: NA; abundance: few; len: 15; v_gene: TRBV5-1; j_gene: TRBJ2-7
CDR3nt: TGCAGTGCTTACCCCCACCGGACTAGCGGGCAAGAGACCCAGTACTTC; CDR3aa: CSAYPHRTSGQETQYF; d_gene: TRBD2; abundance: NA; len: 16; v_gene: TRBV20-1; j_gene: TRBJ2-5
CDR3nt: TGCAGTGCTAGTAGGGGGGCAGATACGCAGTATTTT; CDR3aa: CSASRGADTQYF; d_gene: NA; abundance: NA; len: 12; v_gene: TRBV20-1; j_gene: TRBJ2-3
CDR3nt: TGTGCCACCAGTGATTTAGGGTACAATGAGCAGTACTTC; CDR3aa: CATSDLGYNEQYF; d_gene: NA; abundance: few; len: 13; v_gene: TRBV24-1; j_gene: TRBJ2-5
CDR3nt: TGTGCCAGCCTCCCGGGGTCGAACACTGAAGCTTTCTTT; CDR3aa: CASLPGSNTEAFF; d_gene: NA; abundance: NA; len: 13; v_gene: TRBV6-6; j_gene: TRBJ1-1